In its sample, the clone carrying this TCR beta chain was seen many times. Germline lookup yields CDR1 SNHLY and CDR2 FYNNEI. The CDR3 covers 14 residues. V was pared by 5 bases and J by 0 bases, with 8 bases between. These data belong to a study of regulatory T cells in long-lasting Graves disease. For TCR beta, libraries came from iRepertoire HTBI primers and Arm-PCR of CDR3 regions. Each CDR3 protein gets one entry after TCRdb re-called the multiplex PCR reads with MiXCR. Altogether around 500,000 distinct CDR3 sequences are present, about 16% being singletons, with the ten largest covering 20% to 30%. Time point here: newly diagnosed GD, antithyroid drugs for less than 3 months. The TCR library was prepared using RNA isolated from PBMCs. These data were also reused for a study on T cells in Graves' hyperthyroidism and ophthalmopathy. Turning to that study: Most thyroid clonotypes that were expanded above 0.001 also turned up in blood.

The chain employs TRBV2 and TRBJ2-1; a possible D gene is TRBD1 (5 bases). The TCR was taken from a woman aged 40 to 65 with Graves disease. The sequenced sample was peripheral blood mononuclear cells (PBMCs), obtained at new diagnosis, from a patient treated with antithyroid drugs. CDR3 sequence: CASSKGFSYNEQFF. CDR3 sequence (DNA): TGTGCCAGCAGTAAGGGGTTCTCCTACAATGAGCAGTTCTTC. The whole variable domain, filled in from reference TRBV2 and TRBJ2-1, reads EPEVTQTPSHQVTQMGQEVILRCVPISNHLYFYWYRQILGQKVEFLVSFYNNEISEKSEIFDDQFSVERPDGSNFTLKIRSTKLEDSAMYFCASSKGFSYNEQFFGPGTRLTVL.